A single sample is the source of the 19 T cell receptor beta chains below, sequenced in a study of T-cell reconstitution after alpha-beta-depleted transplantation in children. Unique molecular identifiers were built into the TCRbeta library. MiXCR was run by TCRdb on the PCR reads, yielding one entry per CDR3 protein. The sample lists around 94,000 distinct CDR3 sequences, approximately 8% occurring once. The sample consisted of PBMCs, taken before TCRalphabeta/CD19-depleted stem cell transplant. The receptor set was obtained from a boy under 10 years old with acute lymphoblastic leukemia, due to receive a stem cell transplant.

This clonotype has a count of ten or more. The chain is built from TRBV24-1 and TRBJ1-2; D is possibly TRBD1 (6 bases). Germline lookup yields CDR1 KGHDR and CDR2 SFDVKD. The CDR3 runs 16 residues. The V gene lost 2 bases and the J gene lost 8 bases, with 20 bases spanning the gap. The CDR3 DNA reads as TGTGCCACCAGTGATTCGAAAGGGGCATCAGGGGTCGGCTACACCTTC. Its protein is CATSDSKGASGVGYTF.

This clonotype was seen many times. The V call is TRBV5-1, the J call TRBJ2-5; TRBD2 matches 10 bases. Germline V gene sequence: CDR1 SGHRS, CDR2 YFSETQ. J was trimmed by 1 base and V by 0 bases; bases with no gene match: 3. The CDR3 contains 16 residues. CDR3 in amino acids: CASSLGLAGAQETQYF. CDR3 nucleotides: TGCGCCAGCAGCTTGGGGCTAGCGGGGGCCCAAGAGACCCAGTACTTC.

This clonotype was observed many times. The chain couples TRBV7-2 to TRBJ2-7, with D maybe TRBD2 (6 bases). The CDR3 covers 14 residues. Germline CDR1 is SGHTA and CDR2 is FQGNSA. Trimming cost V 1 base and J 5 bases, with 12 bases left between them. CDR3 in amino acids: CASSLGRASHEQYF. The CDR3 DNA sequence: TGTGCCAGCAGCTTAGGGAGGGCAAGCCACGAGCAGTACTTC.

In its sample, this clonotype was seen many times. The gene calls are TRBV7-6 and TRBJ2-1; D remains ambiguous. Germline CDR1 SGHVS, CDR2 FNYEAQ. The CDR3 contains 13 residues. V gave up 2 bases and J gave up 5 bases, with 7 bases separating them. For the CDR3, the DNA is TGTGCCAGCAGCTTATGGCGGAACAATGAGCAGTTCTTC. It encodes CASSLWRNNEQFF.

The V gene is TRBV5-1, the J gene TRBJ1-1; 8 nucleotides agree with TRBD1. V shed 0 bases and J 3 bases; nucleotides not matched to a gene: 10. There are 17 residues in the CDR3. Germline V gene sequence: CDR1 SGHRS, CDR2 YFSETQ. CDR3 nucleotides: TGCGCCAGCAGCTTGGAGTCAGGGGGCCTTTCGTACACTGAAGCTTTCTTT. It specifies CASSLESGGLSYTEAFF.

The gene calls are TRBV7-7 and TRBJ2-2; a weak D match, TRBD1 (5 bases). Trimming left V 4 bases short and J 7 bases short, with 10 bases between. CDR1 and CDR2 from the germline V gene are SSHAT and FNYEAQ (reference sequence). This CDR3 spans 13 amino acids. The CDR3 coding sequence is TGTGCCAGCAGCTCCAGGGTTGACGGGGAGCTGTTTTTT. This encodes CASSSRVDGELFF.

This clonotype was found many times. J is TRBJ2-1 and V is TRBV6-4, with 12 bases lining up with TRBD2. CDR1 MRHNA and CDR2 SNTAGT come from the germline V gene. CDR3 length equals 15 residues. Trimming cost V 8 bases and J 7 bases; bases outside gene matches: 9. This chain's CDR3 is CASASSGGALNEQFF. CDR3 nucleotide sequence: TGTGCCAGCGCTTCTAGCGGGGGGGCCTTAAATGAGCAGTTCTTC.

The J gene is TRBJ1-1, the V gene TRBV7-2; a weak D match, TRBD1 (5 bases). Germline V CDR1 and CDR2: SGHTA, FQGNSA. The CDR3 length is 14 residues. The ends were cut back, 5 bases at V and 5 bases at J, with 15 bases in the middle. The CDR3 region is CASSPPGDPTEAFF. CDR3 bases: TGTGCCAGCAGCCCACCGGGGGATCCAACTGAAGCTTTCTTT.

This clonotype appeared many times. CDR3 bases: TGTGCCAGCAGCCAAAGGGGGGGCCGAAGAGAGACCCAGTACTTC. It codes for CASSQRGGRRETQYF. The V and J genes are TRBV12-3 or TRBV12-4 and TRBJ2-5, with a possible D match to TRBD2 (7 bases). V gave up 6 bases and J gave up 4 bases, with 18 bases separating them. The CDR3 runs 15 residues.

The chain is built from TRBV6-6 and TRBJ1-1; 7 nucleotides line up with TRBD1. Germline values: CDR1 MNHNY, CDR2 SVGAGI (reference sequence). The ends lost 4 bases at V and 3 bases at J; junction bases unmatched: 2. CDR3 length: 13 residues. CDR3 residues: CASSSRGHTEAFF. CDR3 DNA: TGTGCCAGCAGTTCAAGGGGGCACACTGAAGCTTTCTTT.

The sample holds many counts of this clonotype. This rearrangement joins TRBV5-1 to TRBJ1-2; 11 bases map to TRBD1. Looked up from germline, CDR1 is SGHRS and CDR2 is YFSETQ. The CDR3 length is 15 residues. J gave up 4 bases and V 3 bases, and 5 bases lay outside the gene matches. CDR3 in amino acids: CASSSSGTGGYGYTF. The CDR3 region has the DNA TGCGCCAGCAGCTCCTCCGGGACAGGGGGCTATGGCTACACCTTC.

This clonotype was observed many times. This chain connects TRBV12-3 or TRBV12-4 to TRBJ2-1; perhaps TRBD1 as D (6 bases). V lost 2 bases and J 1 base, leaving 9 bases between the germline ends. The CDR3 is 15 residues long. The CDR3 protein is CASSLSQGSYNEQFF. The DNA of the CDR3 is TGTGCCAGCAGTTTAAGTCAGGGGTCCTACAATGAGCAGTTCTTC.

In this sample, this clonotype turned up many times. J is TRBJ1-5 and V is TRBV12-3 or TRBV12-4, with a weak D call TRBD1 (6 bases). Trimming took 4 bases from V and 6 from J, leaving 25 bases between them. This CDR3 contains 18 residues. The CDR3 DNA follows: TGTGCCAGCAGTTCTTACACCGGACAGTTCGGGGAGGCTCAGCCCCAGCATTTT. The encoded protein is CASSSYTGQFGEAQPQHF.

The rearrangement links TRBV28 to TRBJ1-5, with TRBD1 matching 7 bases. This CDR3 has 15 amino acids. V lost 7 bases and J lost 2; bases outside the gene matches: 8. Germline V gene lookup returns CDR1 MDHEN and CDR2 SYDVKM. The CDR3: CASNPTGIGNQPQHF. The CDR3 bases are TGTGCCAGCAACCCGACAGGGATTGGCAATCAGCCCCAGCATTTT.

The chain joins TRBV20-1 to TRBJ2-3, with D maybe TRBD2 (5 bases). The CDR3 runs to 12 residues. Looked up from germline, CDR1 is DFQATT and CDR2 is SNEGSKA (reference sequence). The V end was cut by 2 bases, the J end by 4 bases, with 7 bases between. The CDR3 DNA follows: TGCAGTGCTAGACTAGCCCCAGATACGCAGTATTTT. Amino acids: CSARLAPDTQYF.

This clonotype has a count of ten or more. The CDR3 reads CASSPVERGNEQFF. The CDR3 coding sequence is TGTGCCAGCAGCCCCGTGGAGCGGGGGAATGAGCAGTTCTTC. V usage is TRBV6-1 and J usage is TRBJ2-1, with 8 bases identical to TRBD2. V lost 6 bases to trimming and J lost 7 bases; unmatched junction nucleotides: 8. The CDR3 is 14 residues long. Germline V lookup: CDR1 MNHNS, CDR2 SASEGT.

In this sample, this clonotype turned up a few times. Its ends do not fully match the called genes, so a read error is possible. The rearrangement uses TRBV20-1 and TRBJ2-1, with TRBD2 as a possible D gene (6 bases). Germline-derived CDR1 and CDR2 are DFQATT and SNEGSKA (reference sequence). CDR3 length equals 15 residues. The CDR3 here is CSASYFRDSDNEQFF. The CDR3 nucleotides are TGCAGTGCTAGTTATTTCCGGGACTCCGACAATGAGCAGTTCTTC.

This clonotype was recorded at least ten times. The genes are TRBV20-1 and TRBJ2-5; tentatively, D is TRBD1 (6 bases). Germline assignment: CDR1 DFQATT and CDR2 SNEGSKA (reference sequence). The CDR3 length is 17 residues. V was cut by 1 base and J by 4 bases, with 22 bases left in between. The CDR3 coding sequence is TGCAGTGCTAGAGTTCTGCAGGGGTCCACTGCCCGAGAGACCCAGTACTTC. Its protein is CSARVLQGSTARETQYF.

The V gene is TRBV20-1, the J gene TRBJ1-1; TRBD1 agrees at 10 bases. Germline CDR1 reads DFQATT; CDR2 reads SNEGSKA (reference sequence). V trimming: 0 bases; J trimming: 3 bases; junction bases outside the gene matches: 10. This CDR3 region has 17 residues. The CDR3 loop is CSARDPETGGADTEAFF. CDR3 bases: TGCAGTGCTAGAGATCCGGAGACAGGGGGCGCAGACACTGAAGCTTTCTTT.